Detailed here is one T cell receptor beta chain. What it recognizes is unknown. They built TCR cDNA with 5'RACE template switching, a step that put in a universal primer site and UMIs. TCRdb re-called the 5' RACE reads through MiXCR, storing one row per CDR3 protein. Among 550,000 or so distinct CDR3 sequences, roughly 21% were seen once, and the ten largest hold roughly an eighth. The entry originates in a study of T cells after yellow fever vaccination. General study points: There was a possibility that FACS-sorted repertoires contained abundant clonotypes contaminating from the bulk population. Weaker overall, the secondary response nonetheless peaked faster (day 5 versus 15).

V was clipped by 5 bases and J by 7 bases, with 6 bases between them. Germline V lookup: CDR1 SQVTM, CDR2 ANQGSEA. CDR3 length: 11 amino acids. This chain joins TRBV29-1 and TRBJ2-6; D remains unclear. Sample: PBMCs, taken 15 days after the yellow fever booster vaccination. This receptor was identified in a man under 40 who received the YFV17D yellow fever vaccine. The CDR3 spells CSVLGANVLTF. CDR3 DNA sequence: TGCAGCGTTTTAGGAGCCAACGTCCTGACTTTC.